Listed below are T cell receptor beta chains from one sample, sequenced in a study of response to subunit inactivated influenza vaccine. TCRdb reprocessed the RT-PCR reads via MiXCR and lists one record per CDR3 protein. The table shows about 180,000 distinct CDR3 sequences, with about a tenth occurring only once. The material was non-naive T cells sorted from PBMCs, obtained on the day of vaccination. The receptors stem from a man aged 45-65 years who received an inactivated influenza vaccine. CDR3s include the opening cysteine and the closing phenylalanine or tryptophan. Each record gives: CDR3 DNA, CDR3 protein, clone size, D gene, V gene, J gene. D genes are given only for firm matches. Not every row has a clone size; where given, it reads once, few, many or a size class.

CDR3nt: TGCGCCAGCAGCAGGGACGCCATGAACACTGAAGCTTTCTTT
CDR3aa: CASSRDAMNTEAFF
abundance: NA
d_gene: NA
v_gene: TRBV5-1
j_gene: TRBJ1-1

CDR3nt: TGTGCCAGCAGCCCTAGCCGGTACAGGAGACTAGGATGGTCAGATACGCAGTATTTT
CDR3aa: CASSPSRYRRLGWSDTQYF
abundance: NA
d_gene: NA
v_gene: TRBV2
j_gene: TRBJ2-3

CDR3nt: TGTGCCAGCAGCTTAATCCCAGCGGGAGTGGCCAAAAACATTCAGTACTTC
CDR3aa: CASSLIPAGVAKNIQYF
abundance: many
d_gene: TRBD2
v_gene: TRBV7-3
j_gene: TRBJ2-4

CDR3nt: TGTGCCAGCTCCCGCGGCGGACAGGTCACAGATACGCAGTATTTT
CDR3aa: CASSRGGQVTDTQYF
abundance: many
d_gene: TRBD1
v_gene: TRBV18
j_gene: TRBJ2-3

CDR3nt: TGCAGCGTTGCCCAGTGGGACCGCACAGATACGCAGTATTTT
CDR3aa: CSVAQWDRTDTQYF
abundance: many
d_gene: NA
v_gene: TRBV29-1
j_gene: TRBJ2-3

CDR3nt: TGCAGCGCTAAAGGGACTAGCAGGGATACGCAGTATTTT
CDR3aa: CSAKGTSRDTQYF
abundance: few
d_gene: TRBD2
v_gene: TRBV29-1
j_gene: TRBJ2-3

CDR3nt: TGCAGTGCTAGGCCGGACCTACCGTACCAAGAGACCCAGTACTTC
CDR3aa: CSARPDLPYQETQYF
abundance: few
d_gene: NA
v_gene: TRBV20-1
j_gene: TRBJ2-5

CDR3nt: TGTGCCAGCAGTTATCTGACAGGAAGAGAGACCCAGTACTTC
CDR3aa: CASSYLTGRETQYF
abundance: many
d_gene: NA
v_gene: TRBV28
j_gene: TRBJ2-5

CDR3nt: TGTGCCAGCTTAGCAGCCTCTAGCACAGATACGCAGTATTTT
CDR3aa: CASLAASSTDTQYF
abundance: NA
d_gene: NA
v_gene: TRBV28
j_gene: TRBJ2-3

CDR3nt: TGTGCCAGCAGCTTATCAGGGATCTATAATTCACCCCTCCACTTT
CDR3aa: CASSLSGIYNSPLHF
abundance: many
d_gene: NA
v_gene: TRBV7-8
j_gene: TRBJ1-6

CDR3nt: TGCAGTGCTAGGCTTGCCGATGATACGCAGTATTTT
CDR3aa: CSARLADDTQYF
abundance: NA
d_gene: NA
v_gene: TRBV20-1
j_gene: TRBJ2-3

CDR3nt: TGTGCCAGCAGTTTTGAGCGGACAGGGGTCGCCTACGAGCAGTACTTC
CDR3aa: CASSFERTGVAYEQYF
abundance: NA
d_gene: TRBD1
v_gene: TRBV28
j_gene: TRBJ2-7

CDR3nt: TGTGCCAGCAGCCAAGATGGGGTCTACGAGCAGTACTTC
CDR3aa: CASSQDGVYEQYF
abundance: NA
d_gene: NA
v_gene: TRBV4-2
j_gene: TRBJ2-7

CDR3nt: TGCGCCAGCAGCTTGGGCCCGGGGGCCTACGAGCAGTACTTC
CDR3aa: CASSLGPGAYEQYF
abundance: many
d_gene: NA
v_gene: TRBV5-1
j_gene: TRBJ2-7

CDR3nt: TGCAGCGTTTCTGACAGCAATAGCAATCAGCCCCAGCATTTT
CDR3aa: CSVSDSNSNQPQHF
abundance: many
d_gene: NA
v_gene: TRBV29-1
j_gene: TRBJ1-5